This T cell receptor beta chain stems from a study of post-analysis software for immune sequencing data. The J segment lost 4 bases and the V segment lost 4 bases, leaving 2 bases of the junction unmatched. The V gene's germline CDR1 is MGHRA and CDR2 YSYEKL. This CDR3 region has 14 residues. Sequencing libraries made from TCR beta cDNA carried unique molecular identifiers. Out of 1 to 10 million T cells, a few hundred thousand cDNA molecules were generated. Via MiXCR, TCRdb re-called the PCR reads, giving one row per CDR3 protein. The sample has 740,000 or so distinct CDR3 sequences; roughly half are singletons. This clonotype was found once. The antigen is unknown. Findings and caveats of the study: Elevated frequency relative to controls characterized 4 or 5 TRBV segments in patients, TRBV5-6, TRBV5-1 and TRBV20-1 among them.

The specimen sequenced was blood. The V and J genes are TRBV4-1 and TRBJ2-2; TRBD1 agrees at 8 bases. This clonotype was sampled from a girl between 10 and 17 years old with multiple sclerosis. The CDR3 DNA follows: TGCGCCAGCAGCCGGGGACAGGCCACCGGGGAGCTGTTTTTT. Amino acids: CASSRGQATGELFF.